These 20 T cell receptor beta chains were all obtained from the same sample, sequenced in a study of Graves' ophthalmopathy and Graves' hyperthyroidism. Amplified TCR beta CDR3 regions were obtained using RNA transcripts as template. Following a first-round RT-PCR that used HTBI primers, a second-round multiplex PCR was carried out. TCRdb independently ran MiXCR on the multiplex PCR reads; one entry per CDR3 protein. The sample includes over a million distinct CDR3 sequences, about 36% of them seen just once. The sample consisted of peripheral blood or thyroid tissue (not recorded which). The receptors shown here come from an adult man with Graves' hyperthyroidism.

This clonotype was observed many times. This chain connects TRBV2 to TRBJ2-2; the D gene could be TRBD1 or TRBD2 (5 bases each). V lost 4 bases, J lost 9 bases, and 21 bases lay in between. Per germline, CDR1 SNHLY and CDR2 FYNNEI. The length of the CDR3 is 16 residues. The CDR3 DNA reads as TGTGCCAGCAGTGCCGAGGCTAGTGTCTGGGACCGGGAGCTGTTTTTT. Amino acid sequence: CASSAEASVWDRELFF.

CDR3 sequence reads: CASSYGIVSGNTIYF. The CDR3 region has the DNA TGTGCCAGCAGTTACGGGATCGTCTCTGGAAACACCATATATTTT. The chain employs TRBV6-5 and TRBJ1-3; D call uncertain. Trimming took off 2 bases at V and 0 bases at J, with 8 bases between the two ends. From germline, CDR1 is MNHEY and CDR2 SVGAGI. The CDR3 length is 15 residues.

This chain connects TRBV19 to TRBJ1-1, with TRBD1 as a possible D gene (6 bases). There are 15 residues in the CDR3. Germline V gene sequence: CDR1 LNHDA, CDR2 SQIVND (reference sequence). Trimming shortened V by 6 bases and J by 1 base, and 15 bases separated the two germline ends. The DNA of the CDR3 is TGTGCCAGTAGCAAAACCCCGACAGGGAACACTGAAGCTTTCTTT. Translating gives CASSKTPTGNTEAFF.

V is TRBV20-1 and J is TRBJ1-1; D may be TRBD1 (5 bases). The CDR3 contains 14 residues. Per the germline V gene, CDR1 is DFQATT and CDR2 is SNEGSKA (reference sequence). CDR3 region: CRAMLGGRDTEAFF. CDR3 bases: TGCAGGGCGATGTTGGGGGGACGGGACACTGAAGCTTTCTTT.

This clonotype was observed at least ten times. The chain recombines TRBV7-2 with TRBJ2-7, with TRBD2 matching over 10 bases. V dropped 5 bases and J dropped 13; count of bases not matched to a gene: 5. The CDR3 extends over 11 amino acids. CDR1 and CDR2 from the germline V gene are SGHTA and FQGNSA. The CDR3 sequence: CASSVSGRVYF. In DNA, the CDR3 is TGTGCCAGCAGCGTCAGCGGGAGGGTCTACTTC.

This clonotype came up many times. The chain carries TRBV29-1 and TRBJ2-2, with D maybe TRBD2 (6 bases). Trimming removed 4 bases at V and 2 bases at J, with 14 bases between. CDR3 size: 15 residues. In germline, CDR1 is SQVTM, CDR2 ANQGSEA. CDR3 in DNA: TGCAGCGTTGCACCCGGGACTGATAACACCGGGGAGCTGTTTTTT. It translates to CSVAPGTDNTGELFF.

In regard to this clonotype: The CDR3 does not close with the conserved phenylalanine or tryptophan, likely indicating a read error. The chain recombines TRBV19 with TRBJ2-7; D could derive from TRBD1 or TRBD2 (5 bases each). V was clipped by 9 bases and J by 5 bases, with 23 bases between them. The CDR3 contains 15 residues. The germline V gene has CDR1 LNHDA and CDR2 SQIVND (reference sequence). In DNA form, the CDR3 reads TGTGCCAGCAGCTTCGACCCCTTTGGGGGAAACGAGCAGTACCTC. It specifies CASSFDPFGGNEQYL.

The V and J genes are TRBV20-1 and TRBJ2-7, with a possible D match to TRBD2 (6 bases). The CDR3 has 14 residues. V lost 3 bases, J lost 6 bases, and 18 bases lay in between. Germline CDR1 is DFQATT and CDR2 is SNEGSKA (reference sequence). CDR3 coding DNA: TGCAGTGCTAGGGAACCCGGGACTGGGTCCGAGCAGTACTTC. Protein product: CSAREPGTGSEQYF.

The J gene is TRBJ1-2, the V gene TRBV7-2; D ambiguous. Germline lookup yields CDR1 SGHTA and CDR2 FQGNSA. V was shortened by 3 bases and J by 8 bases, with 10 bases between the two germline ends. This CDR3 spans 12 amino acids. This CDR3 is CASSLGYGGYTF. The CDR3 bases are TGTGCCAGCAGCTTGGGGTATGGAGGCTACACCTTC.

This clonotype was recorded many times. The rearrangement uses TRBV13 and TRBJ2-7, with 10 nucleotides matching TRBD2. Germline V gene lookup returns CDR1 PRHDT and CDR2 FYEKMQ (reference sequence). The CDR3 runs to 15 residues. J gave up 3 bases and V 5 bases, and 7 bases lay outside the gene matches. CDR3 amino acids: CASSPPASGSYEQYF. CDR3 coding DNA: TGTGCCAGCAGCCCACCCGCTAGCGGGAGCTACGAGCAGTACTTC.

This clonotype was counted at least ten times. The V and J genes are TRBV2 and TRBJ2-6, with 10 bases that match TRBD2. Losses at the gene ends were 11 bases for V and 0 bases for J; bases not matched to a gene: 7. This CDR3 has 16 residues. Germline CDR1 reads SNHLY; CDR2 reads FYNNEI. The CDR3 is CAGTSGAPSGANVLTF. CDR3 nucleotide sequence: TGTGCCGGAACTAGCGGGGCCCCCTCTGGGGCCAACGTCCTGACTTTC.

The chain joins TRBV4-3 to TRBJ1-4; D possibly corresponds to TRBD1 (6 bases). The germline V gene has CDR1 LGHNA and CDR2 YSLEER. CDR3 length: 15 residues. With 5 bases removed from V and 4 bases from J, the gap between germline ends came to 14 bases. DNA of the CDR3: TGCGCCAGCAGCAAGGCTGGGACAATTAATGAAAAACTGTTTTTT. It codes for CASSKAGTINEKLFF.

This chain links TRBV7-4 with TRBJ1-4; D gene ambiguous. V lost 5 bases, J lost 5 bases, and 12 bases lay in between. The germline V gene has CDR1 SGHVT and CDR2 SQSDAQ. CDR3 length equals 14 residues. Written as DNA, the CDR3 is TGTGCCAGCAGCCCCCGCCGCGCGAATGAAAAACTGTTTTTT. Translating gives CASSPRRANEKLFF.

The gene calls are TRBV29-1 and TRBJ1-1; D is ambiguous. V gave up 8 bases and J gave up 0 bases, with 13 bases separating them. CDR3 length: 13 residues. Germline CDR1 is SQVTM and CDR2 is ANQGSEA. CDR3 sequence (DNA): TGCAGCTTGGCCGGGTCCGTGAACACTGAAGCTTTCTTT. It encodes CSLAGSVNTEAFF. Filled out from reference TRBV29-1 and TRBJ1-1, the complete variable domain reads SAVISQKPSRDICQRGTSLTIQCQVDSQVTMMFWYRQQPGQSLTLIATANQGSEATYESGFVIDKFPISRPNLTFSTLTVSNMSPEDSSIYLCSLAGSVNTEAFFGQGTRLTVV.

This clonotype was observed many times. The chain carries TRBV2 and TRBJ2-7; no clear D gene. Germline V CDR1 and CDR2: SNHLY, FYNNEI. V lost 2 bases to trimming and J lost 4 bases, with 9 bases between them. The CDR3 runs to 13 residues. The CDR3 DNA sequence: TGTGCCAGCAGTGAAATAACACGATACGAGCAGTACTTC. This codes for CASSEITRYEQYF.

At least ten counts were recorded for this clonotype. The CDR3 spells CASSSGTSTNEKLFF. CDR3 bases: TGCGCCAGCAGCTCAGGGACATCAACTAATGAAAAACTGTTTTTT. The chain is built from TRBV5-1 and TRBJ1-4, with D maybe TRBD1 (6 bases). Trimming shortened V by 3 bases and J by 0 bases, and 9 bases separated the two germline ends. CDR3 length: 15 amino acids. In germline, CDR1 is SGHRS, CDR2 YFSETQ.

This clonotype has just a few counts. In DNA form, the CDR3 reads TGTGCCTGGAGTGCCGGACTAGCTTACGGAGAGAAAGAGACCCAGTACTTC. Translation gives CAWSAGLAYGEKETQYF. The chain is built from TRBV30 and TRBJ2-5; 8 bases map to TRBD2. The V gene's germline CDR1 is GTSNPN and CDR2 SVGIG (reference sequence). V shed 1 base and J 3 bases; nucleotides not matched to a gene: 13. The CDR3 loop spans 17 amino acids.

The rearrangement links TRBV7-9 to TRBJ2-7; no definite D call. Trimming shortened V by 6 bases and J by 6 bases, and 9 bases separated the two germline ends. The germline CDR1 and CDR2 sequences are SEHNR and FQNEAQ (reference sequence). The CDR3 length is 11 residues. The CDR3 DNA reads TGTGCCAGCAGTTTTCTCTCCGAGCAGTACTTC. This codes for CASSFLSEQYF.

The rearrangement links TRBV6-6 to TRBJ1-3, with 7 bases that match TRBD1. Germline lookup yields CDR1 MNHNY and CDR2 SVGAGI (reference sequence). The CDR3 sequence is 14 residues long. Losses at the gene ends were 0 bases for V and 10 bases for J; bases not matched to a gene: 6. The CDR3 region is CASSYSTGQVTIYF. The CDR3, as DNA: TGTGCCAGCAGTTACTCGACAGGGCAAGTGACCATATATTTT.

This clonotype was recorded many times. The gene calls are TRBV7-8 and TRBJ2-2; D not resolved. The CDR3 runs 16 residues. Germline V gene data show CDR1 as SGHVS and CDR2 as FQNEAQ. Trimming removed 5 bases from V and 0 bases from J, with 13 bases in between. CDR3 sequence (DNA): TGTGCCAGCAGCCCACACCGGGTGGCGAACACCGGGGAGCTGTTTTTT. This codes for CASSPHRVANTGELFF. Looking up the rest from reference TRBV7-8 and TRBJ2-2 gives the full variable domain: GAGVSQSPRYKVAKRGQDVALRCDPISGHVSLFWYQQALGQGPEFLTYFQNEAQLDKSGLPSDRFFAERPEGSVSTLKIQRTQQEDSAVYLCASSPHRVANTGELFFGEGSRLTVL.